This T cell receptor beta chain came from a study of blood T cell repertoires in COVID-19. Study-level information: COVID-19 samples from acute and convalescent phases originated in the United States, Italy and Spain. The cDNA or gDNA used as material had been derived from T cells, B-cell-depleted T cells, or PBMCs.

Authors' processing steps: By means of reference gene primer amplification, nucleated cell counts were estimated. TCRdb's copy holds only in-frame clones and misses some; the assay was immunoSEQ multiplex PCR. From that table come the V and J calls and clone size; the DNA was used to work out D and trimming. The data contain about 360,000 clones, about 88% of them singletons. The CDR3 covers 15 residues. CDR1 is GTSNPN and CDR2 is SVGIG in the germline V gene (reference sequence). The V end was cut by 1 base, the J end by 6 bases, with 18 bases between. Sequencing input: peripheral blood. The TCR sequence derives from a human donor in a cohort sampled during active COVID-19. The genes are TRBV30 and TRBJ1-2; no reliable D call. CDR3 nucleotide sequence: TGTGCCTGGAGTGCGGGAGCCTTTTCAACCCATGGCTACACCTTC. It is translated as CAWSAGAFSTHGYTF.